Listed below are T cell receptor beta chains from one sample, sequenced in a study of regulatory T cells in long-lasting Graves disease. TCRdb itself ran the multiplex PCR reads through MiXCR, one entry per CDR3 protein. The sample records about 530,000 distinct CDR3 sequences, 15% to 20% being singletons. The sample also formed part of further work on T cells in Graves' hyperthyroidism and ophthalmopathy.

The sample in question was peripheral blood mononuclear cells (PBMCs), obtained at new diagnosis, from a patient treated with antithyroid drugs. All receptors come from a woman in her forties or fifties with Graves disease. Each CDR3 is given with its conserved first and last residue. A D gene is named only where the DNA matches it firmly. A row's size may be missing; if present it is once, few, many or a size class.

v_gene: TRBV2
d_gene: -
j_gene: TRBJ2-3
abundance: -
CDR3aa: CASSDTGATDTQYF
CDR3nt: TGTGCCAGCAGTGATACGGGGGCCACAGATACGCAGTATTTT

v_gene: TRBV4-1
d_gene: TRBD1
j_gene: TRBJ1-5
abundance: many
CDR3aa: CASSHGDRSYNQPQHF
CDR3nt: TGCGCCAGCAGCCACGGGGACAGGAGTTACAATCAGCCCCAGCATTTT

v_gene: TRBV12-3/TRBV12-4
d_gene: -
j_gene: TRBJ2-2
abundance: many
CDR3aa: CASSWTVWSSAGELFF
CDR3nt: TGTGCCAGCAGTTGGACAGTTTGGAGCTCAGCCGGGGAGCTGTTTTTT

v_gene: TRBV20-1
d_gene: -
j_gene: TRBJ1-1
abundance: -
CDR3aa: CSPQEHMNTEAFF
CDR3nt: TGCAGTCCCCAAGAACATATGAACACTGAAGCTTTCTTT

v_gene: TRBV19
d_gene: TRBD2
j_gene: TRBJ2-2
abundance: -
CDR3aa: CASNSGENTGELFF
CDR3nt: TGTGCCAGTAATAGCGGGGAAAACACCGGGGAGCTGTTTTTT

v_gene: TRBV12-3/TRBV12-4
d_gene: TRBD1
j_gene: TRBJ1-6
abundance: many
CDR3aa: CASSLRQGEAPLHF
CDR3nt: TGTGCCAGCAGTTTACGGCAGGGGGAAGCACCCCTCCACTTT

v_gene: TRBV15
d_gene: -
j_gene: TRBJ2-2
abundance: -
CDR3aa: CATSRATGGELFF
CDR3nt: TGTGCCACCAGCAGAGCGACGGGAGGGGAGCTGTTTTTT

v_gene: TRBV20-1
d_gene: TRBD1
j_gene: TRBJ2-7
abundance: many
CDR3aa: CSANNPRDRGNYEQYF
CDR3nt: TGCAGTGCGAATAACCCCCGGGACAGGGGAAACTACGAGCAGTACTTC

v_gene: TRBV7-8
d_gene: TRBD2
j_gene: TRBJ2-7
abundance: few
CDR3aa: CASSLSSGGATGEQYF
CDR3nt: TGTGCCAGCAGCCTTTCTTCGGGGGGGGCCACGGGGGAGCAGTACTTC

v_gene: TRBV2
d_gene: -
j_gene: TRBJ1-2
abundance: many
CDR3aa: CASSEQNYGYTF
CDR3nt: TGTGCCAGCAGTGAACAAAACTATGGCTACACCTTC

v_gene: TRBV9
d_gene: -
j_gene: TRBJ2-3
abundance: -
CDR3aa: CASSTPERLDFTDTQYF
CDR3nt: TGTGCCAGCAGCACTCCGGAACGGCTAGACTTCACAGATACGCAGTATTTT

v_gene: TRBV24-1
d_gene: -
j_gene: TRBJ2-7
abundance: many
CDR3aa: CATVGHSYEQYF
CDR3nt: TGTGCCACCGTAGGACACTCCTACGAGCAGTACTTC

v_gene: TRBV19
d_gene: -
j_gene: TRBJ1-1
abundance: many
CDR3aa: CASSSVGAENTEAFF
CDR3nt: TGTGCCAGTAGTTCGGTGGGGGCGGAGAACACTGAAGCTTTCTTT

v_gene: TRBV18
d_gene: -
j_gene: TRBJ1-3
abundance: many
CDR3aa: CASLTGEGNTIYF
CDR3nt: TGTGCCAGCTTAACGGGTGAAGGAAACACCATATATTTT

v_gene: TRBV12-3/TRBV12-4
d_gene: TRBD1
j_gene: TRBJ1-2
abundance: -
CDR3aa: CASSLEARGYGYTF
CDR3nt: TGTGCCAGCAGTTTAGAAGCCAGGGGGTATGGCTACACCTTC

v_gene: TRBV6-1
d_gene: -
j_gene: TRBJ1-6
abundance: many
CDR3aa: CASTGGVTYNSPLHF
CDR3nt: TGTGCCAGCACCGGCGGGGTAACCTATAATTCACCCCTCCACTTT

v_gene: TRBV6-5
d_gene: -
j_gene: TRBJ1-2
abundance: few
CDR3aa: CASSSPGVGHLYGYTF
CDR3nt: TGTGCCAGCAGTTCCCCGGGGGTGGGCCACCTCTATGGCTACACCTTC

v_gene: TRBV5-1
d_gene: -
j_gene: TRBJ1-4
abundance: many
CDR3aa: CASSLGSWEKLFF
CDR3nt: TGCGCCAGCAGCTTGGGAAGTTGGGAAAAACTGTTTTTT

v_gene: TRBV4-1
d_gene: TRBD2
j_gene: TRBJ2-3
abundance: many
CDR3aa: CASSQVFPSGGYTDTQYF
CDR3nt: TGCGCCAGCAGCCAAGTTTTTCCTAGCGGGGGATACACAGATACGCAGTATTTT

v_gene: TRBV7-3
d_gene: TRBD2
j_gene: TRBJ2-5
abundance: few
CDR3aa: CASSLLAGQETQYF
CDR3nt: TGTGCCAGCAGCTTACTAGCGGGGCAAGAGACCCAGTACTTC

v_gene: TRBV27
d_gene: TRBD2
j_gene: TRBJ2-2
abundance: -
CDR3aa: CASRDLAGNTGELFF
CDR3nt: TGTGCCAGCAGAGACTTAGCGGGGAACACCGGGGAGCTGTTTTTT

v_gene: TRBV5-1
d_gene: TRBD1
j_gene: TRBJ2-5
abundance: -
CDR3aa: CASTDRVSQGAQETQYF
CDR3nt: TGCGCCAGCACCGACAGGGTATCCCAGGGGGCCCAAGAGACCCAGTACTTC

v_gene: TRBV20-1
d_gene: TRBD1
j_gene: TRBJ2-5
abundance: many
CDR3aa: CSARDSQGARGTQYF
CDR3nt: TGCAGTGCTAGGGACTCACAGGGGGCAAGGGGGACCCAGTACTTC

v_gene: TRBV27
d_gene: TRBD2
j_gene: TRBJ2-1
abundance: many
CDR3aa: CASSLYPWTSGGQNEQFF
CDR3nt: TGTGCCAGCAGTTTATACCCATGGACTAGCGGGGGGCAGAATGAGCAGTTCTTC

v_gene: TRBV6-2/TRBV6-3
d_gene: TRBD1
j_gene: TRBJ2-1
abundance: many
CDR3aa: CASSYSGRGWDEQFF
CDR3nt: TGTGCCAGCAGTTACTCCGGCAGGGGGTGGGATGAGCAGTTCTTC

v_gene: TRBV13
d_gene: -
j_gene: TRBJ2-3
abundance: many
CDR3aa: CASSFRGTSTDTQYF
CDR3nt: TGTGCCAGCAGCTTCCGGGGAACTAGCACAGATACGCAGTATTTT

v_gene: TRBV28
d_gene: TRBD1
j_gene: TRBJ1-2
abundance: many
CDR3aa: CASSRGQGQGYTF
CDR3nt: TGTGCCAGCAGCCGGGGACAGGGTCAAGGCTACACCTTC

v_gene: TRBV19
d_gene: TRBD1
j_gene: TRBJ1-5
abundance: -
CDR3aa: CASVEQGARNQPQHF
CDR3nt: TGTGCCAGCGTAGAACAGGGGGCCCGCAATCAGCCCCAGCATTTT